This TCR beta chain was retrieved from a study of T cells in Graves' hyperthyroidism and ophthalmopathy (dated by TCRdb to the late 2010s). Looking at the study overall: Peripheral blood samples were taken at the time of initial diagnosis, prior to any treatment. The study also compared thyroid tissue and blood T-cell repertoires from 6 or 7 Graves' hyperthyroidism patients. TCR V-J signatures able to tell the groups apart were searched for in a discovery cohort of 100 patients, of whom 40 to 45 had Graves' ophthalmopathy and roughly 58 had stable Graves' hyperthyroidism. The paper describes TCR Vbeta CDR3 sequencing of some 130 peripheral blood samples, made up of 40 to 45 ophthalmopathy patients, approximately 76 hyperthyroidism patients and 17 progressor patients. The roughly 91 discovery patients were randomly divided into training and test sets at a 7:3 ratio. An independent validation cohort of fewer than 20 hyperthyroidism patients and 17 patients who later progressed to ophthalmopathy tested prospective prediction of ophthalmopathy. After blood sampling, hyperthyroidism patients were treated with methimazole at a starting dose of 30 mg daily, and ophthalmopathy patients were treated with high-dose intravenous methylprednisolone.

Amplification of TCR beta CDR3 regions was carried out from RNA transcripts. A first-round RT-PCR of the TCR CDR3 used the HTBI primer set with the Qiagen OneStep RT-PCR kit. Libraries were constructed in a second round of multiplex PCR, after which size selection and purification were performed. Sequencing of the libraries was done on an Illumina HiSeq2000 using paired-end 100 bp reads. The original pipeline was this. SOAPnuke was used to process the raw data, with reads discarded if the reads contained adapters or uncalled bases, had a mean Phred below 15, or lacked an exact constant-primer or identifier match. High-quality paired reads were merged using COPE v1.2.5, and each unique nucleotide sequence was defined as a clonotype. MiTCR v1.1 was used to align clonotypes to the IMGT TRBV, TRBD and TRBJ reference segments. Only V-J combinations with frequency above 0.0001, covering 99% to 99.2% of repertoires, were analysed. The TCS score was defined as the ratio of F50 (clonal expansion) to E x V (chaos), calculated using BLOSUM62-based TCRdist between CDR3 peptides within each V-J. Welch's t-statistics and random forest reduced roughly 500 V-J features to roughly 13, which were used in a naive Bayes classifier (R e1071). Starting from the raw public reads, TCRdb applied fastp trimming at Q25, assembled clones with MiXCR and retained in-frame beta chains. Entries that share a CDR3 protein sequence are merged under the most common genes and DNA. TCRdb, not the authors, supplied the V and J calls. Across this sample there are around 380,000 distinct CDR3 sequences, with 13% seen only once. Together, the top ten hold around 20% of the sample.

The hyperthyroidism patients were between 18 and 65 years old and newly diagnosed, with a disease duration of less than 2 months. Exclusion was applied to patients with uncontrolled infections, other autoimmune diseases, pregnancy or lactation. Clinical symptoms, serum thyroxine and TRAb, thyroid ultrasound, and orbital computed tomography formed the basis for the diagnoses. For progressor patients, blood was drawn at the first diagnosis of hyperthyroidism, before any ophthalmopathy symptoms had appeared. PBMCs were separated from under 11 ml of fresh peripheral blood using Ficoll-Paque density gradient centrifugation. Progressor patients were first diagnosed with Graves' hyperthyroidism and then developed ophthalmopathy during follow-up. Total RNA was extracted with Trizol reagent, and quality was checked on an Agilent 2100 Bioanalyzer. Points the paper makes about the study in general: No statistical method was used to set the sample size in advance, and investigators knew the group allocation. In cross-validation, a model built on a 13 V-J signature told ophthalmopathy apart from stable hyperthyroidism with 87.88% sensitivity and approximately 81% specificity, and in testing the same model reached 80%/75%. Blood samples also contained most of the expanded thyroid clonotypes (frequency above 0.001), which suggests that blood repertoires may reflect thyroid immune responses. In validation, progression to ophthalmopathy was predicted by the model with 70% to 71% sensitivity and nearly 75% specificity, a median of approximately 6.5 months before onset.

As regards this clonotype: This receptor's antigen is unknown. Within one base of it there is no much larger clone, and no base qualities were kept.

Taken from cysteine to phenylalanine, the CDR3 has 12 residues. Only the CDR3 portion is preserved as DNA: 36 bases, with reading frame beginning at the first base. The germline V gene (reference sequence) sets CDR1 to SEHNR and CDR2 to FQNEAQ. V loses 4 bases, J loses 5 bases, and the germline ends lie 9 bases apart. This TCR was sampled from a man in his thirties or forties with Graves' hyperthyroidism that later progressed to Graves' ophthalmopathy. This sequence uses TRBV7-9 and TRBJ2-7; TRBD2 is a possible D gene, resting on 5 matching bases. The sequencing input was blood. The bases are TGTGCCAGCAGCTCTGGGAGAAACGAGCAGTACTTC. The encoded protein is CASSSGRNEQYF. Beyond the CDR3, the reference TRBV7-9 and TRBJ2-7 genes provide the residues; the full variable domain reads: DTGVSQNPRHKITKRGQNVTFRCDPISEHNRLYWYRQTLGQGPEFLTYFQNEAQLEKSRLLSDRFSAERPKGSFSTLEIQRTEQGDSAMYLCASSSGRNEQYFGPGTRLTVT.